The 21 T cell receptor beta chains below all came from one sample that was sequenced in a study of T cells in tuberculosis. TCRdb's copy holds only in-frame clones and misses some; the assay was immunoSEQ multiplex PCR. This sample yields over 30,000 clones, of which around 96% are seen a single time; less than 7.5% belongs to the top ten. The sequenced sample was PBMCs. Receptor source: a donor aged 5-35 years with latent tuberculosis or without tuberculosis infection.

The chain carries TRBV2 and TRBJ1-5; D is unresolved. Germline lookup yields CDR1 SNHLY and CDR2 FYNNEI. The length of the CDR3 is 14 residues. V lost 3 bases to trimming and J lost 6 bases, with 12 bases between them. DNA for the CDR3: TGTGCCAGCAGTGAGAAGTGGGAGCCTCAGCCCCAGCATTTT. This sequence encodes CASSEKWEPQPQHF.

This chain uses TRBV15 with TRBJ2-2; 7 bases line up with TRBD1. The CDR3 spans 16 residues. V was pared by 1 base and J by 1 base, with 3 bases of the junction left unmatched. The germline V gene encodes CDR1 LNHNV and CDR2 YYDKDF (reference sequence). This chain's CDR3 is CATSRGQGWNTGELFF. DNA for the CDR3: TGTGCCACCAGCAGAGGACAGGGCTGGAACACCGGGGAGCTGTTTTTT.

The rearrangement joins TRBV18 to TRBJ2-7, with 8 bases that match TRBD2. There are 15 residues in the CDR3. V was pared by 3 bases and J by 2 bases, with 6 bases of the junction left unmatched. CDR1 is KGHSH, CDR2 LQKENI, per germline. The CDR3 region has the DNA TGTGCCAGCTCACCCCCGGGACTAGGGCCCTACGAGCAGTACTTC. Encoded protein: CASSPPGLGPYEQYF.

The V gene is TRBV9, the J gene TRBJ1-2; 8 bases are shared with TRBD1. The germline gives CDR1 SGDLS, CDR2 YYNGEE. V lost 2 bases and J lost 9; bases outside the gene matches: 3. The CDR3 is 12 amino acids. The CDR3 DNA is TGTGCCAGCAGCGTCGGACAGGGTAGCTACACCTTC. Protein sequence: CASSVGQGSYTF.

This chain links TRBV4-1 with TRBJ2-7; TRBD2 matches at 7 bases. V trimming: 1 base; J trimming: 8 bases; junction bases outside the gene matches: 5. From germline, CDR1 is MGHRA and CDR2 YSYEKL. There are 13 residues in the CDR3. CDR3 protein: CASSQVLREQQYF. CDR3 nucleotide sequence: TGCGCCAGCAGCCAAGTTCTGCGGGAGCAGCAGTACTTC.

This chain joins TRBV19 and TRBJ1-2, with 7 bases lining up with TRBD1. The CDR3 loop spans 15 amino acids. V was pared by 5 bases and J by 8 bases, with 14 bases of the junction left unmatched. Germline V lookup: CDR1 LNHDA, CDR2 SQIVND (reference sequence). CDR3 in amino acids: CASSFEPTGRKGYTF. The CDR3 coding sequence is TGTGCCAGTAGTTTCGAACCGACAGGGAGGAAAGGCTACACCTTC.

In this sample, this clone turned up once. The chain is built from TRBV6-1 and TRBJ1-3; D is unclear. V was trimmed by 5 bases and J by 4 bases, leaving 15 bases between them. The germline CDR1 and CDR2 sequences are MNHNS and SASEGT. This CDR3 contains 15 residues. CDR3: CASSRTSTGGNTIYF. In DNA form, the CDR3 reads TGTGCCAGCAGTCGTACATCGACGGGAGGAAACACCATATATTTT.

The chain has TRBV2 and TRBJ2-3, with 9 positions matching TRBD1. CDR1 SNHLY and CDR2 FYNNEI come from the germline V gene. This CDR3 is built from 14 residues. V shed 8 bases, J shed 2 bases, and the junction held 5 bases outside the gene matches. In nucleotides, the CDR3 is TGTGCCAGCGCCCGGGACAGGGTCACAGATACGCAGTATTTT. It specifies CASARDRVTDTQYF.

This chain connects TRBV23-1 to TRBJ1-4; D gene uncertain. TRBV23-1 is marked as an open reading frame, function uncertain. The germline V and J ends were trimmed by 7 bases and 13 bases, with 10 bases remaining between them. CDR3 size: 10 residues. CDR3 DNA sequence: TGCGCCAGCATCGCGGGTGGACTGTTTTTT. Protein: CASIAGGLFF.

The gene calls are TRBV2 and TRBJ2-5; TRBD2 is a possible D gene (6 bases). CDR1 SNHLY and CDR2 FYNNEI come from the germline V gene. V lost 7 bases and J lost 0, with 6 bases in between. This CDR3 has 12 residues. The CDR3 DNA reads TGTGCCAGCACTAGCGACCAAGAGACCCAGTACTTC. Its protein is CASTSDQETQYF.

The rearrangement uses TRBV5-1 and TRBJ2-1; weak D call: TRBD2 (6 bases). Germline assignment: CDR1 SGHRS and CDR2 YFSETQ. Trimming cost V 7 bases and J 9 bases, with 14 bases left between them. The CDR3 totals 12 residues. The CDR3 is CASREDYGEQFF. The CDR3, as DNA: TGCGCCAGCCGCGAGGACTACGGTGAGCAGTTCTTC.

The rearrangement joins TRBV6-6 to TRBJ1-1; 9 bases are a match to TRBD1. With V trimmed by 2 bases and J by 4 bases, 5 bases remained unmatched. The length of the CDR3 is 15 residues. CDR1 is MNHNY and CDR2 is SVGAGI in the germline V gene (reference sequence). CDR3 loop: CASSYPDRGSTEAFF. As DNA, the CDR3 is TGTGCCAGCAGTTACCCGGACAGGGGTAGCACTGAAGCTTTCTTT.

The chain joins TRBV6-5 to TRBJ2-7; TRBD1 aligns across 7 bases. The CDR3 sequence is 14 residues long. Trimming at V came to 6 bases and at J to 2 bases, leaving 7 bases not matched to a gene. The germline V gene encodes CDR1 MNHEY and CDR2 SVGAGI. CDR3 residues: CASRWDSFTYEQYF. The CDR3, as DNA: TGTGCCAGCAGGTGGGACAGCTTTACCTACGAGCAGTACTTC.

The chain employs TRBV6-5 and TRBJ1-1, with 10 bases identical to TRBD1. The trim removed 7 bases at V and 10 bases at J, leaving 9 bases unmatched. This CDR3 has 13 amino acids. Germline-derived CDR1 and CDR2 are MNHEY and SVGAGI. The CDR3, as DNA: TGTGCCAGCACTTCGACAGGGGGCTATGGAGCTTTCTTT. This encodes CASTSTGGYGAFF.

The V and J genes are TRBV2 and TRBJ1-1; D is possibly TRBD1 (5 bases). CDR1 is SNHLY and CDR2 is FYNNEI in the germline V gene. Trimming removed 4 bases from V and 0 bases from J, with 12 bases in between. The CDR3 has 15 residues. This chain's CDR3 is CASSGQGPMNTEAFF. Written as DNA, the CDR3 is TGTGCCAGCAGTGGCCAGGGCCCTATGAACACTGAAGCTTTCTTT.

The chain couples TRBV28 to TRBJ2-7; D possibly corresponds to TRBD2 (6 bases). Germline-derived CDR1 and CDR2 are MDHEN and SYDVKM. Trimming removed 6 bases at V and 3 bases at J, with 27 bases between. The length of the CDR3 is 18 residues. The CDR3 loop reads CASRPWGLKGRRDYEQYF. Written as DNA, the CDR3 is TGTGCCAGCAGGCCCTGGGGACTCAAGGGTAGGAGGGACTACGAGCAGTACTTC.

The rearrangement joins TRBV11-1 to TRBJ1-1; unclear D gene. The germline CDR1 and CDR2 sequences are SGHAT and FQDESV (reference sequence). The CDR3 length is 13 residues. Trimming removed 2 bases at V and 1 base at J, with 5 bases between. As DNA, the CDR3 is TGTGCCAGCAGCTTATACAGGAACACTGAAGCTTTCTTT. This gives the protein CASSLYRNTEAFF.

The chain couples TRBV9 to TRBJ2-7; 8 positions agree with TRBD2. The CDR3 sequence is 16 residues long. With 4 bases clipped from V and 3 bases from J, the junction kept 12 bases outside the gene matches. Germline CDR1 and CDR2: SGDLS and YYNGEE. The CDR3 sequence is CASSPRAGDFDYEQYF. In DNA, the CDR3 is TGTGCCAGCAGCCCCAGAGCGGGAGATTTTGACTACGAGCAGTACTTC.

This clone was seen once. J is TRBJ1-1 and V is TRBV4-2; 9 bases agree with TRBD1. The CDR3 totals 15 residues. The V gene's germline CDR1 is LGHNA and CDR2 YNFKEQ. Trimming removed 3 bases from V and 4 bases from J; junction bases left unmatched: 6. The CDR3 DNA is TGTGCCAGCAGCCAGAGGACAGGGGAGGGCACTGAAGCTTTCTTT. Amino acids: CASSQRTGEGTEAFF.

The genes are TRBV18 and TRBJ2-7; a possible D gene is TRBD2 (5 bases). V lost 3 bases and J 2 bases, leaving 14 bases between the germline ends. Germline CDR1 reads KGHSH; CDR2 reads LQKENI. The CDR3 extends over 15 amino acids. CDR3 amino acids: CASSPYRGLPYEQYF. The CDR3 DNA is TGTGCCAGCTCACCGTATAGAGGGCTCCCCTACGAGCAGTACTTC.

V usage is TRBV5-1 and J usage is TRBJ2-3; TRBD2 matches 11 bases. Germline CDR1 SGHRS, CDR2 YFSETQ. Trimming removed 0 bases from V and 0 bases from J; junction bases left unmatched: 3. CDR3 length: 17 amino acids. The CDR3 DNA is TGCGCCAGCAGCTTGGGTACTAGCGGGGGAAGCACAGATACGCAGTATTTT. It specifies CASSLGTSGGSTDTQYF. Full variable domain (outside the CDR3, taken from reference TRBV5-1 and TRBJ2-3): KAGVTQTPRYLIKTRGQQVTLSCSPISGHRSVSWYQQTPGQGLQFLFEYFSETQRNKGNFPGRFSGRQFSNSRSEMNVSTLELGDSALYLCASSLGTSGGSTDTQYFGPGTRLTVL.